The 17 T cell receptor beta chains below all came from one sample that was sequenced in a study of cytomegalovirus exposure and HLA in healthy donors. Using immunoSEQ multiplex PCR, the repertoire was profiled, and TCRdb retains in-frame clones only, with some absent. Of about 97,000 clones listed, 85% to 95% were seen once; the top ten hold 0.89%. What was sequenced was PBMCs. The origin of the receptors is a woman between 18 and 29 years old in good health and CMV-seronegative.

The rearrangement uses TRBV9 and TRBJ2-2; 13 positions match TRBD2. Losses at the gene ends were 4 bases for V and 5 bases for J; bases not matched to a gene: 5. This CDR3 has 16 residues. The germline CDR1 and CDR2 sequences are SGDLS and YYNGEE. The CDR3 protein is CASSKPGLAGTGELFF. DNA of the CDR3: TGTGCCAGCAGCAAACCGGGACTAGCGGGAACCGGGGAGCTGTTTTTT.

The chain carries TRBV11-2 and TRBJ2-3, with 8 bases matching TRBD1. Germline values: CDR1 SGHAT, CDR2 FQNNGV. The CDR3 totals 15 residues. J was trimmed by 2 bases and V by 1 base; bases with no gene match: 2. Written as DNA, the CDR3 is TGTGCCAGCAGCTTAGGGGGACAGGCCACAGATACGCAGTATTTT. It specifies CASSLGGQATDTQYF. The full variable domain, rest sourced from reference TRBV11-2 and TRBJ2-3, is EAGVAQSPRYKIIEKRQSVAFWCNPISGHATLYWYQQILGQGPKLLIQFQNNGVVDDSQLPKDRFSAERLKGVDSTLKIQPAKLEDSAVYLCASSLGGQATDTQYFGPGTRLTVL.

V and J are TRBV27 and TRBJ2-1; 14 bases are a match to TRBD2. Germline V gene data show CDR1 as MNHEY and CDR2 as SMNVEV (reference sequence). The trim removed 7 bases at V and 7 bases at J, leaving 18 bases unmatched. The CDR3 contains 19 residues. CDR3 loop: CASIGGTSGGRGQRNEQFF. DNA of the CDR3: TGTGCCAGCATAGGCGGGACTAGCGGGGGAAGGGGCCAGCGTAATGAGCAGTTCTTC.

The chain has TRBV28 and TRBJ1-2; D is possibly TRBD1 (5 bases). V lost 5 bases and J 4 bases, leaving 11 bases between the germline ends. CDR3 length: 13 residues. Per the germline V gene, CDR1 is MDHEN and CDR2 is SYDVKM. The CDR3 loop is CASSADIIYGYTF. The CDR3 DNA sequence: TGTGCCAGCAGTGCGGACATAATCTATGGCTACACCTTC.

The sample holds one count of this clone. The chain combines TRBV7-9 with TRBJ1-1; D remains unclear. The CDR3 is made up of 12 amino acids. V lost 0 bases and J 8 bases, leaving 7 bases between the germline ends. Per germline, CDR1 SEHNR and CDR2 FQNEAQ (reference sequence). The CDR3 DNA reads as TGTGCCAGCAGCTTAGCCGGGGTGGAAGCTTTCTTT. Translation gives CASSLAGVEAFF.

The J gene is TRBJ1-4, the V gene TRBV4-2, with TRBD1 matching 9 bases. V gave up 0 bases and J gave up 8 bases; unmatched junction bases: 4. Germline lookup yields CDR1 LGHNA and CDR2 YNFKEQ. The CDR3 spans 15 residues. The CDR3 DNA reads as TGTGCCAGCAGCCAAGAAACAGGGGGCCAAGAAAAACTGTTTTTT. Translated, it gives CASSQETGGQEKLFF.

The chain joins TRBV19 to TRBJ1-1, with 8 bases lining up with TRBD1. V shed 7 bases, J shed 5 bases, and the junction held 9 bases outside the gene matches. The CDR3 covers 14 residues. Germline loops: CDR1 LNHDA, CDR2 SQIVND (reference sequence). The CDR3 loop is CASTGQGSRTEAFF. In nucleotides, the CDR3 is TGTGCCAGTACCGGACAGGGATCAAGGACTGAAGCTTTCTTT.

The chain joins TRBV7-8 to TRBJ2-1; 8 bases agree with TRBD2. This CDR3 contains 17 residues. Germline trimming cut 0 bases from V and 8 bases from J; bases unmatched to any gene: 12. Germline CDR1 SGHVS, CDR2 FQNEAQ. CDR3 sequence (DNA): TGTGCCAGCAGCTTAGCGAAGAGCACCGGGGGGGCCTATGAGCAGTTCTTC. This codes for CASSLAKSTGGAYEQFF.

The chain couples TRBV21-1 to TRBJ2-1; TRBD1, the table's D call, was not compared with the DNA. TRBV21-1 is a pseudogene locus. This CDR3 spans 15 amino acids. CDR3 nucleotide sequence: TGTGCCAGCAGGGCGAACAGGGTCAACTACAATGAGCAGTTCTTC. Translating it yields CASRANRVNYNEQFF.

This clone was observed a handful of times. The chain employs TRBV7-2 and TRBJ2-7, with 9 bases lining up with TRBD1. Germline V gives CDR1 SGHTA, CDR2 FQGNSA. The V gene end was trimmed by 3 bases and the J gene end by 6 bases; junction bases not matched to a gene: 6. This CDR3 contains 14 residues. CDR3 in amino acids: CASSFTGTGTEQYF. The CDR3 DNA reads TGTGCCAGCAGCTTCACCGGGACAGGGACCGAGCAGTACTTC.

This sequence joins TRBV7-2 and TRBJ2-3, with TRBD2 matching over 10 bases. CDR1 and CDR2 from the germline V gene are SGHTA and FQGNSA. CDR3 length: 14 amino acids. V lost 9 bases and J lost 3; bases outside the gene matches: 6. This CDR3 is CASLAGVGTDTQYF. CDR3 DNA sequence: TGTGCCAGTCTAGCGGGAGTTGGGACAGATACGCAGTATTTT.

This chain links TRBV5-5 with TRBJ1-2; the match to TRBD1 covers 7 bases. This CDR3 contains 14 residues. Germline V gene sequence: CDR1 SGHKS, CDR2 YYEKEE (reference sequence). Trimming at V came to 4 bases and at J to 4 bases, leaving 7 bases not matched to a gene. The CDR3 spells CASSPGTAFYGYTF. CDR3 DNA: TGTGCCAGCAGCCCCGGGACAGCGTTCTATGGCTACACCTTC.

This sequence joins TRBV28 and TRBJ2-3, with TRBD1 matching 7 bases. With V trimmed by 2 bases and J by 2 bases, 10 bases remained unmatched. Germline V lookup: CDR1 MDHEN, CDR2 SYDVKM. This CDR3 has 17 amino acids. The CDR3 DNA reads as TGTGCCAGCAGTTTAAGGACAGGCTCCCTTCTCACAGATACGCAGTATTTT. It encodes CASSLRTGSLLTDTQYF. Based on the CDR3 plus reference TRBV28 and TRBJ2-3, the full variable domain is DVKVTQSSRYLVKRTGEKVFLECVQDMDHENMFWYRQDPGLGLRLIYFSYDVKMKEKGDIPEGYSVSREKKERFSLILESASTNQTSMYLCASSLRTGSLLTDTQYFGPGTRLTVL.

The chain is built from TRBV11-2 and TRBJ2-3; TRBD2 aligns across 7 bases. The ends lost 2 bases at V and 3 bases at J; junction bases unmatched: 2. Germline assignment: CDR1 SGHAT and CDR2 FQNNGV. The CDR3 is 14 amino acids. The CDR3 bases are TGTGCCAGCAGCTTACTGCGGGGGACAGATACGCAGTATTTT. Protein: CASSLLRGTDTQYF.

CDR3 amino acids: CASTGDLNEKLFF. CDR3 nucleotide sequence: TGTGCCAGCACAGGGGACCTTAATGAAAAACTGTTTTTT. The chain combines TRBV25-1 with TRBJ1-4; D might be TRBD1 (6 bases). Trimming pared 7 bases from V and 4 bases from J, leaving 10 bases between. The CDR3 is 13 amino acids. CDR1 is MGHDK and CDR2 is SYGVNS in the germline V gene. Full variable domain (outside the CDR3, taken from reference TRBV25-1 and TRBJ1-4): EADIYQTPRYLVIGTGKKITLECSQTMGHDKMYWYQQDPGMELHLIHYSYGVNSTEKGDLSSESTVSRIRTEHFPLTLESARPSHTSQYLCASTGDLNEKLFFGSGTQLSVL.

The CDR3 reads CASRVTGGNTEAFF. The CDR3 DNA sequence: TGTGCCAGCAGGGTGACAGGGGGGAACACTGAAGCTTTCTTT. The V gene is TRBV25-1, the J gene TRBJ1-1, with 9 bases aligning to TRBD1. The CDR3 runs 14 residues. Per germline, CDR1 MGHDK and CDR2 SYGVNS. V lost 6 bases, J lost 1 base, and 3 bases stayed unmatched.

The chain joins TRBV6-6 to TRBJ1-1, with 7 bases fitting TRBD1. V shed 3 bases, J shed 4 bases, and the junction held 5 bases outside the gene matches. This CDR3 has 14 residues. CDR1 and CDR2 from the germline V gene are MNHNY and SVGAGI (reference sequence). CDR3 protein: CASSYSDRATEAFF. The CDR3 DNA sequence: TGTGCCAGCAGTTATTCCGACAGGGCCACTGAAGCTTTCTTT.